This T cell receptor beta chain was captured by sequencing in a study of T cell responses to AZD1222 COVID-19 vaccine. CDR3 length: 13 residues. V lost 11 bases to trimming and J lost 2 bases, with 10 bases between them. Measured with immunoSEQ multiplex PCR; TCRdb has only the in-frame clones, and not every one. Here the sample spans 120,000 or so clones, 85% to 90% being singletons. Sequences were derived from peripheral blood, sampled 28 days after the second AZD1222 dose. This chain uses TRBV12-3 or TRBV12-4 with TRBJ2-6, with no clear D. The clonotype comes from an adult who received the AZD1222 COVID-19 vaccine. CDR3 sequence (DNA): TGTGCCGGCACAGTCGCTGGGGCCAACGTCCTGACTTTC. It is translated as CAGTVAGANVLTF.